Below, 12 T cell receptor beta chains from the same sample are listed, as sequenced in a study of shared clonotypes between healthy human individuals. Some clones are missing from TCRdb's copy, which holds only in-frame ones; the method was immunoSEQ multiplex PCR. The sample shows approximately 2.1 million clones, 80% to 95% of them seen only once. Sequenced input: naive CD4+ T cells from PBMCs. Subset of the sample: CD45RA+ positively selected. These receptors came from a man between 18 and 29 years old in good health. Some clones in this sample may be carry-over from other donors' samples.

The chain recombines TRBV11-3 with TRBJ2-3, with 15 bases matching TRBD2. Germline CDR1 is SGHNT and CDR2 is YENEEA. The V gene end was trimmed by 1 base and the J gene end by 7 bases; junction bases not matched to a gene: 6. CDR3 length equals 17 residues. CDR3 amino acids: CASSLGTSGRGLHTQYF. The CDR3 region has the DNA TGTGCCAGCAGCTTAGGGACTAGCGGGAGGGGACTTCATACGCAGTATTTT.

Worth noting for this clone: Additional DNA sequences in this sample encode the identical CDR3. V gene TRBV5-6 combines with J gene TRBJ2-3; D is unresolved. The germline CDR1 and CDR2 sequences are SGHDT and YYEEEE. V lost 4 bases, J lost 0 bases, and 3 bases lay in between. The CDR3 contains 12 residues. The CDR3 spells CASSLSTDTQYF. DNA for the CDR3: TGTGCCAGCAGCCTCAGCACAGATACGCAGTATTTT.

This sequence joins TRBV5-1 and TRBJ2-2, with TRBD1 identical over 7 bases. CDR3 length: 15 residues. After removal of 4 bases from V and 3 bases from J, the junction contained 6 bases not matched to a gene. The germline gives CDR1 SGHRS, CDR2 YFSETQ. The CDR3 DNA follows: TGCGCCAGCAGCGACAGGGCCGGGGACACCGGGGAGCTGTTTTTT. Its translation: CASSDRAGDTGELFF.

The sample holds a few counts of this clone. This CDR3 reads CASSGGLAGGYNEQFF. The CDR3 bases are TGTGCCAGCAGCGGAGGACTAGCGGGAGGATACAATGAGCAGTTCTTC. The chain has TRBV2 and TRBJ2-1, with 14 nucleotides matching TRBD2. This CDR3 has 16 amino acids. After removal of 6 bases from V and 4 bases from J, the junction contained 5 bases not matched to a gene. CDR1 and CDR2 (germline): SNHLY, FYNNEI.

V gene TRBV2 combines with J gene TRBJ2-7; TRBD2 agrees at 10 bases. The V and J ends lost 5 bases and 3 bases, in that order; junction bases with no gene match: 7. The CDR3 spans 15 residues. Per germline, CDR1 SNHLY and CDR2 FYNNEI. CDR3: CASSRLAGGSYEQYF. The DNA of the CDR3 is TGTGCCAGCAGTAGACTAGCGGGTGGGAGCTACGAGCAGTACTTC.

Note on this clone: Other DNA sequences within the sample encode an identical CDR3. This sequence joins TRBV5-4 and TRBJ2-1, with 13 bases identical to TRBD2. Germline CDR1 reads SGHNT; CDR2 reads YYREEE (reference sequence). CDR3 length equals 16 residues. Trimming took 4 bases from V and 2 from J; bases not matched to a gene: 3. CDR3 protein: CASSSGTSGTYNEQFF. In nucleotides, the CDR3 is TGTGCCAGCAGCAGCGGGACTAGCGGGACCTACAATGAGCAGTTCTTC. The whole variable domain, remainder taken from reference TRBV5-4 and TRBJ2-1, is ETGVTQSPTHLIKTRGQQVTLRCSSQSGHNTVSWYQQALGQGPQFIFQYYREEENGRGNFPPRFSGLQFPNYSSELNVNALELDDSALYLCASSSGTSGTYNEQFFGPGTRLTVL.

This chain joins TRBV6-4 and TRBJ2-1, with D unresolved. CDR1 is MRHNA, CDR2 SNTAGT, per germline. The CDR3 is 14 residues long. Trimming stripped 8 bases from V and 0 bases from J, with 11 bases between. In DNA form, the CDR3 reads TGTGCCAGCCTCGCGTGGAGCTCCTACAATGAGCAGTTCTTC. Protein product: CASLAWSSYNEQFF.

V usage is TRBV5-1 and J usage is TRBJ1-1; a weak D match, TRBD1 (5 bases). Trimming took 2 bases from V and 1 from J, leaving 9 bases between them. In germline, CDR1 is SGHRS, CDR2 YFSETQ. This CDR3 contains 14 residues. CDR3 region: CASSFWGENTEAFF. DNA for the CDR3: TGCGCCAGCAGCTTTTGGGGGGAGAACACTGAAGCTTTCTTT.

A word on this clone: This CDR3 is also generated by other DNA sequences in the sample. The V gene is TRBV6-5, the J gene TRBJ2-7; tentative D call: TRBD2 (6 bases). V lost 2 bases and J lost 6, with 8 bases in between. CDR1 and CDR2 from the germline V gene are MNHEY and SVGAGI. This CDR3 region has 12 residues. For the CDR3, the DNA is TGTGCCAGCAGTTACGCCGGGGGCGAGCAGTACTTC. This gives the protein CASSYAGGEQYF.

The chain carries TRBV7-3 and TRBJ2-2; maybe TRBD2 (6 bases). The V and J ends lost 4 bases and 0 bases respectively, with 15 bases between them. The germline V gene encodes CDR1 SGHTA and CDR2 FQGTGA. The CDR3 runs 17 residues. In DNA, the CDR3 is TGTGCCAGCAGCTCCGGAGGAGGGTACCCGAACACCGGGGAGCTGTTTTTT. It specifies CASSSGGGYPNTGELFF.

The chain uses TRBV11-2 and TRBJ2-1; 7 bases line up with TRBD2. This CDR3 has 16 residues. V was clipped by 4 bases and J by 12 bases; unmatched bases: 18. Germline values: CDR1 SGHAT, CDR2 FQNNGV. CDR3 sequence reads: CASSWEAGPPRVGQFF. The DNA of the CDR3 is TGTGCCAGCAGCTGGGAAGCGGGACCACCTAGAGTGGGGCAGTTCTTC. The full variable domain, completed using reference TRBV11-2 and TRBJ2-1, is EAGVAQSPRYKIIEKRQSVAFWCNPISGHATLYWYQQILGQGPKLLIQFQNNGVVDDSQLPKDRFSAERLKGVDSTLKIQPAKLEDSAVYLCASSWEAGPPRVGQFFGPGTRLTVL.

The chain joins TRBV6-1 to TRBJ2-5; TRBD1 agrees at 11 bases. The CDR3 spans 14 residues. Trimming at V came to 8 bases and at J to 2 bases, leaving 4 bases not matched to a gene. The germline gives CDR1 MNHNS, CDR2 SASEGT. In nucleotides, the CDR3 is TGTGCCAGCCACCGGGACAGGGGGCAAGAGACCCAGTACTTC. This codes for CASHRDRGQETQYF.